The 8 T cell receptor beta chains below were found in one sample sequenced in a study of blood T cell repertoires in COVID-19. This table comes from immunoSEQ multiplex PCR, and its TCRdb copy is limited to in-frame clones, with some not included. The sample holds 100,000 to 150,000 clones, 70% to 85% seen once. Sequencing input: peripheral blood. All receptors come from a woman aged 45-65 years with acute or convalescent COVID-19.

This rearrangement joins TRBV19 to TRBJ2-3; 7 nucleotides align to TRBD1. The CDR3 sequence is 17 residues long. CDR1 is LNHDA, CDR2 SQIVND, per germline (reference sequence). V lost 5 bases, J lost 1 base, and 12 bases stayed unmatched. The CDR3 bases are TGTGCCAGTAGTCCCTCCCCGACAGGGTATGGCACAGATACGCAGTATTTT. It specifies CASSPSPTGYGTDTQYF.

V gene TRBV19 combines with J gene TRBJ2-3, with a possible D match to TRBD1 (6 bases). CDR3 length equals 14 residues. V was trimmed by 5 bases and J by 0 bases, leaving 9 bases between them. CDR1 is LNHDA, CDR2 SQIVND, per germline (reference sequence). The CDR3 sequence: CASSAQGSTDTQYF. The DNA of the CDR3 is TGTGCCAGTAGTGCACAGGGTAGCACAGATACGCAGTATTTT.

The chain's CDR3 is CASKTGASNQPQHF. Here the CDR3 DNA reads TGTGCCAGCAAGACAGGGGCTAGCAATCAGCCCCAGCATTTT. The chain couples TRBV6-5 to TRBJ1-5, with TRBD1 matching 8 bases. This CDR3 is 14 amino acids long. Germline lookup yields CDR1 MNHEY and CDR2 SVGAGI. The J segment lost 0 bases and the V segment lost 7 bases, leaving 2 bases of the junction unmatched.

The chain joins TRBV3-1 (or the pseudogene TRBV3-2) to TRBJ1-1; TRBD1 is a possible D gene (5 bases). Trimming left V 0 bases short and J 1 base short, with 12 bases between. The CDR3 totals 16 residues. Germline V gives CDR1 LGHDT, CDR2 YNNKEL (reference sequence). CDR3 in amino acids: CASSQESEGPNTEAFF. The CDR3 DNA reads TGTGCCAGCAGCCAAGAGTCGGAGGGACCGAACACTGAAGCTTTCTTT.

The chain couples TRBV3-1 (or the pseudogene TRBV3-2) to TRBJ1-5, with D maybe TRBD1 (5 bases). Germline-derived CDR1 and CDR2 are LGHDT and YNNKEL (reference sequence). The CDR3 covers 14 residues. Between the trimmed V and J ends, which lost 4 bases and 0 bases, there was a span of 7 bases. CDR3 protein: CASSRDSSNQPQHF. The CDR3 DNA sequence: TGTGCCAGCAGCCGAGACAGTAGCAATCAGCCCCAGCATTTT.

This clone has a handful of counts. This chain connects TRBV3-1 (or the pseudogene TRBV3-2) to TRBJ2-3; TRBD2 matches at 10 bases. The V segment lost 4 bases and the J segment 1 base; nucleotides outside the gene matches: 8. Germline values: CDR1 LGHDT, CDR2 YNNKEL (reference sequence). The CDR3 covers 17 residues. This chain's CDR3 is CASSRESSGGRTDTQYF. In DNA form, the CDR3 reads TGTGCCAGCAGCCGTGAGTCTAGCGGGGGCCGCACAGATACGCAGTATTTT.

The V call is TRBV5-1, the J call TRBJ2-1, with D maybe TRBD2 (6 bases). The CDR3 is 14 amino acids. V was pared by 7 bases and J by 2 bases, with 13 bases between. Germline V gene data show CDR1 as SGHRS and CDR2 as YFSETQ. In nucleotides, the CDR3 is TGCGCCAGCGGCGAGGGACTTACCTACAATGAGCAGTTCTTC. Residues: CASGEGLTYNEQFF.

The chain is built from TRBV2 and TRBJ1-6, with TRBD1 identical over 7 bases. The trim removed 6 bases at V and 2 bases at J, leaving 4 bases unmatched. The CDR3 totals 15 residues. Germline CDR1 and CDR2: SNHLY and FYNNEI. The CDR3 sequence is CASSETGPYNSPLHF. CDR3 nucleotides: TGTGCCAGCAGCGAGACAGGGCCCTATAATTCACCCCTCCACTTT.